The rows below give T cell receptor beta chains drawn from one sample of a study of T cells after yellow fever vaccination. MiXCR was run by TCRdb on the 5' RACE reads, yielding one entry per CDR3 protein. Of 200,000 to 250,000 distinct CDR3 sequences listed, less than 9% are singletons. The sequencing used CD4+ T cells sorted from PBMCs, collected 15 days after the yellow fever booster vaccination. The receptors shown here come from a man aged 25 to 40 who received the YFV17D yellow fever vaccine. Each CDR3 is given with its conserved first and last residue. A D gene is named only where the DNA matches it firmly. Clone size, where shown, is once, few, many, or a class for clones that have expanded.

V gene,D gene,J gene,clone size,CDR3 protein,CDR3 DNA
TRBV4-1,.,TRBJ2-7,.,CASSQETGRVPYEQYF,TGCGCCAGCAGCCAAGAGACGGGAAGGGTACCCTACGAGCAGTACTTC
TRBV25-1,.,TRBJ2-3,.,CAGTPGSNTQYF,TGTGCCGGTACGCCGGGAAGTAATACGCAGTATTTT
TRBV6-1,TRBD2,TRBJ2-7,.,CARRRGTSGSYEQYF,TGTGCCAGAAGGCGCGGGACTAGCGGGAGTTACGAGCAGTACTTC
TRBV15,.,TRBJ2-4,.,CATSREPNLRAKNIQYF,TGTGCCACCAGCAGGGAACCTAACCTAAGAGCCAAAAACATTCAGTACTTC
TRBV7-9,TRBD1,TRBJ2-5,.,CASSYIHGDRQTQYF,TGTGCCAGCAGCTACATCCACGGGGACAGGCAGACCCAGTACTTC
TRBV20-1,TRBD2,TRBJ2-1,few,CSANRPGLASENEQFF,TGCAGTGCTAACAGGCCGGGACTAGCTTCTGAAAATGAGCAGTTCTTC
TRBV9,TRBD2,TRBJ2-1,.,CASSVDSGPHNEQFF,TGTGCCAGCAGCGTAGATAGCGGGCCCCACAATGAGCAGTTCTTC
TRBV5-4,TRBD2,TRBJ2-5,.,CASSSAMLAGALFQETQYF,TGTGCCAGCAGCTCCGCGATGCTAGCGGGAGCCTTGTTCCAAGAGACCCAGTACTTC
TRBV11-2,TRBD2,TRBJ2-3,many,CASSFLRLAGPDTQYF,TGTGCCAGCAGCTTCTTACGACTAGCAGGTCCAGATACGCAGTATTTT
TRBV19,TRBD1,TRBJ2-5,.,CARGQKETQYF,TGTGCCAGGGGACAGAAAGAGACCCAGTACTTC
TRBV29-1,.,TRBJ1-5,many,CSVGDGGNQPQHF,TGCAGCGTTGGGGATGGGGGGAATCAGCCCCAGCATTTT
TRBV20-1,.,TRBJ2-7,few,CSASRGYDSYEQYF,TGCAGTGCTTCTAGGGGGTACGACTCCTACGAGCAGTACTTC